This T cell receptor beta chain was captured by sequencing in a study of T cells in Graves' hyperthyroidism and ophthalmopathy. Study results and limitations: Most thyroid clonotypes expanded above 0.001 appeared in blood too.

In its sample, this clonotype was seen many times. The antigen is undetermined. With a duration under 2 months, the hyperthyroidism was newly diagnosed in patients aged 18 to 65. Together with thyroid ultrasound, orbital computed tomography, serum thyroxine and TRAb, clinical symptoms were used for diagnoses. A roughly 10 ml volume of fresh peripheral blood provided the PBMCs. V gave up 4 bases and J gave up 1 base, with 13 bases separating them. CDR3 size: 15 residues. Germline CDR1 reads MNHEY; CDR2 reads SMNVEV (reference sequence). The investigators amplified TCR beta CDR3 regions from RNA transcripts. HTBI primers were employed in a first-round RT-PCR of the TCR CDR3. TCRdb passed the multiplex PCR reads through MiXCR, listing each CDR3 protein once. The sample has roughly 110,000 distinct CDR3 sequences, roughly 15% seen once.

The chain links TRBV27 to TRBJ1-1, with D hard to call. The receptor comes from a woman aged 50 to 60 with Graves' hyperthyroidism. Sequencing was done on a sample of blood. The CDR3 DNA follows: TGTGCCAGCAGTTCCGCCAAACACACGAACACTGAAGCTTTCTTT. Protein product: CASSSAKHTNTEAFF.